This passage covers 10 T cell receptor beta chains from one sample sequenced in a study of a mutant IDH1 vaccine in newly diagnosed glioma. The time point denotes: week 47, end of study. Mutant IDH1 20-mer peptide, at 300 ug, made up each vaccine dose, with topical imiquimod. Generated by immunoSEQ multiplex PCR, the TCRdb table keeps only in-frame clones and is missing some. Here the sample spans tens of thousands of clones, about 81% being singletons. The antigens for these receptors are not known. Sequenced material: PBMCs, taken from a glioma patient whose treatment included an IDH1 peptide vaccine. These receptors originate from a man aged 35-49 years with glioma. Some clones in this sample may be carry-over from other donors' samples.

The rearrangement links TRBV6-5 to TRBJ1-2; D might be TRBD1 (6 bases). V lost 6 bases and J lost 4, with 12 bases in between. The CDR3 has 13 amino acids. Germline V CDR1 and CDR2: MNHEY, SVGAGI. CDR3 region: CASSLQGIYGYTF. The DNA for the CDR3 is TGTGCCAGCAGCTTACAGGGAATCTATGGCTACACCTTC.

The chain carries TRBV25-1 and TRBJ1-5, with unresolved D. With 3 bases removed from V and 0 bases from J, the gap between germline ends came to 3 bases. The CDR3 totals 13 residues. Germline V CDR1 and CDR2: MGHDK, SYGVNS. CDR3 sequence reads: CASSDFSNQPQHF. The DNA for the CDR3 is TGTGCCAGCAGTGACTTTAGCAATCAGCCCCAGCATTTT.

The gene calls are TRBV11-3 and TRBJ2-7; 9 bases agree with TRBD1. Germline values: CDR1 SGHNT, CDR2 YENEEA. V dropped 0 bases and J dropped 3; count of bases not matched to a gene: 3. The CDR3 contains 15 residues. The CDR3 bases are TGTGCCAGCAGCTTAGAGGGGACAGGGCTCTACGAGCAGTACTTC. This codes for CASSLEGTGLYEQYF.

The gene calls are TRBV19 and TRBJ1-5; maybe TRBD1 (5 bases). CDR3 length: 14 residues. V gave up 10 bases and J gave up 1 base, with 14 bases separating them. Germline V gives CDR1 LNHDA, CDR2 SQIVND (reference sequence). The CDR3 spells CATDSQISNQPQHF. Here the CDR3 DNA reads TGTGCCACCGACAGTCAAATAAGCAATCAGCCCCAGCATTTT.

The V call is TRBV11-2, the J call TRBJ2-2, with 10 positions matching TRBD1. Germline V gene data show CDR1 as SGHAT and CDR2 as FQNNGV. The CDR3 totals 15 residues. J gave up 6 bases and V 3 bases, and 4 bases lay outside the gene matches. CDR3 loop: CASSFGTGEAGELFF. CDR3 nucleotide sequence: TGTGCCAGCAGCTTCGGGACAGGGGAGGCCGGGGAGCTGTTTTTT.

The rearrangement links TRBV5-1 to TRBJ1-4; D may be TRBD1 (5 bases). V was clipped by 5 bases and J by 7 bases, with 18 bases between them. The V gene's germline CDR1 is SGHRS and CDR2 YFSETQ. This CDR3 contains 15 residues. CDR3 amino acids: CASSPGGGEGEKLFF. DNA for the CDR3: TGCGCCAGCAGTCCCGGTGGAGGGGAGGGTGAAAAACTGTTTTTT.

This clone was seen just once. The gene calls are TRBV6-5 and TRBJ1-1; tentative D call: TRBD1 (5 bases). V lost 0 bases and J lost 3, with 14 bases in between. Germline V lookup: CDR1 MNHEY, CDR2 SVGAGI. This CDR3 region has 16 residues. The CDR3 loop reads CASSYSKGPPDTEAFF. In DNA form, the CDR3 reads TGTGCCAGCAGTTACTCTAAGGGACCTCCTGACACTGAAGCTTTCTTT.

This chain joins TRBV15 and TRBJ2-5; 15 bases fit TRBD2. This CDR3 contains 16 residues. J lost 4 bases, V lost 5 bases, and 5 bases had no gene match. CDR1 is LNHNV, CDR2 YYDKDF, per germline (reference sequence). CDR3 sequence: CATSPRTSGGGETQYF. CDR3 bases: TGTGCCACCAGCCCCCGGACTAGCGGGGGGGGAGAGACCCAGTACTTC.

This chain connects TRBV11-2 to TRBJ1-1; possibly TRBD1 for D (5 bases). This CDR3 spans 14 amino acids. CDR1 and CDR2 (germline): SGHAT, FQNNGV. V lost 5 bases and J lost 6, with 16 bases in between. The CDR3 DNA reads TGTGCCAGCAGCGCCCGCGGGGGTTACGCTGAAGCTTTCTTT. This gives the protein CASSARGGYAEAFF.

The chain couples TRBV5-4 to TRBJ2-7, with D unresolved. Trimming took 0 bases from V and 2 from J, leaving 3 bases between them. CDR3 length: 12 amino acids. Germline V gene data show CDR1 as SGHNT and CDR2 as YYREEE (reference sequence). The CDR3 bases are TGTGCCAGCAGCTTGGGAACCTACGAGCAGTACTTC. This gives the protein CASSLGTYEQYF.